The 31 T cell receptor beta chains reported below all come from one sample, sequenced in a study of cytomegalovirus exposure and HLA in healthy donors. 13 Jbeta primers and 60 Vbeta primers were used for the PCR. The protocol was immunoSEQ multiplex PCR, while the TCRdb copy is restricted to in-frame clones and leaves out a portion. The data contain under 200,000 clones, approximately 71% of them singletons. The sample consisted of PBMCs. These receptors originate from a man aged 50 or older in good health and CMV-seronegative.

The CDR3 DNA reads TGTGTCACGACAGGGGGTGCTTCACCCCTCCACTTT. It encodes CVTTGGASPLHF. J is TRBJ1-6 and V is TRBV28; 9 bases match TRBD1. Germline CDR1 and CDR2: MDHEN and SYDVKM. The CDR3 totals 12 residues.

The chain is built from TRBV5-5 and TRBJ2-3, with TRBD2 identical over 8 bases. Germline CDR1 reads SGHKS; CDR2 reads YYEKEE (reference sequence). This CDR3 is 15 amino acids long. V lost 6 bases and J lost 3; bases outside the gene matches: 9. CDR3 region: CASNQLAAGTDTQYF. CDR3 sequence (DNA): TGTGCCAGCAACCAACTAGCGGCAGGAACAGATACGCAGTATTTT.

The chain joins TRBV18 to TRBJ2-3, with D perhaps TRBD2 (5 bases). Trimming took 2 bases from V and 5 from J, leaving 8 bases between them. Per germline, CDR1 KGHSH and CDR2 LQKENI. The CDR3 spans 13 residues. The CDR3 reads CASSPGERDTQYF. DNA for the CDR3: TGTGCCAGCTCACCAGGGGAGCGAGATACGCAGTATTTT.

The V gene is TRBV10-1, the J gene TRBJ1-6; D gene ambiguous. The CDR3 is 13 residues long. Germline V CDR1 and CDR2: WNHNN, SYGVQD (reference sequence). V was pared by 10 bases and J by 11 bases, with 18 bases between. In DNA, the CDR3 is TGCGCCACGTCATCGGATGCCGGGGCACCCCTCCACTTT. This gives the protein CATSSDAGAPLHF.

The J gene is TRBJ2-2, the V gene TRBV7-2; 9 bases fit TRBD2. CDR3 size: 16 residues. Trimming took 4 bases from V and 3 from J; bases not matched to a gene: 6. The germline gives CDR1 SGHTA, CDR2 FQGNSA. The CDR3 DNA sequence: TGTGCCAGCAGCTACCGCGGGGGGGGATACACCGGGGAGCTGTTTTTT. The encoded protein is CASSYRGGGYTGELFF.

This clone has only a few counts. The gene calls are TRBV5-1 and TRBJ2-5; perhaps TRBD1 as D (6 bases). V was shortened by 0 bases and J by 5 bases, with 11 bases between the two germline ends. The CDR3 is 14 residues long. From germline, CDR1 is SGHRS and CDR2 YFSETQ. The CDR3 sequence is CASSLGTATETQYF. The CDR3 bases are TGCGCCAGCAGCTTGGGGACAGCAACGGAGACCCAGTACTTC.

This sequence joins TRBV10-3 and TRBJ1-2, with 8 positions matching TRBD1. With 6 bases clipped from V and 2 bases from J, the junction kept 8 bases outside the gene matches. The CDR3 spans 15 residues. In germline, CDR1 is ENHRY, CDR2 SYGVKD. The CDR3 sequence is CAISVLTGGNYGYTF. CDR3 nucleotide sequence: TGTGCCATCAGCGTCCTTACAGGGGGAAACTATGGCTACACCTTC.

The chain is built from TRBV7-2 and TRBJ1-2; TRBD1 matches 8 bases. V was pared by 4 bases and J by 7 bases, with 5 bases of the junction left unmatched. This CDR3 is 13 amino acids long. Germline CDR1 is SGHTA and CDR2 is FQGNSA. CDR3 in amino acids: CASSSYRGSGYTF. In DNA form, the CDR3 reads TGTGCCAGCAGCTCGTACAGGGGGTCTGGCTACACCTTC.

The chain uses TRBV19 and TRBJ2-3; 8 nucleotides agree with TRBD2. After removal of 5 bases from V and 2 bases from J, the junction contained 3 bases not matched to a gene. This CDR3 region has 14 residues. Germline CDR1 and CDR2: LNHDA and SQIVND (reference sequence). The DNA of the CDR3 is TGTGCCAGTAGTTACGGGGGGGCCACAGATACGCAGTATTTT. The encoded protein is CASSYGGATDTQYF.

J is TRBJ1-6 and V is TRBV4-1; D perhaps matches TRBD1 (5 bases). Germline V gene data show CDR1 as MGHRA and CDR2 as YSYEKL. Trimming removed 1 base at V and 9 bases at J, with 7 bases between. This CDR3 spans 13 amino acids. CDR3 sequence: CASSQVRGSPLHF. CDR3 bases: TGCGCCAGCAGCCAAGTAAGGGGTTCACCCCTCCACTTT.

There are a few counts of this clone. J is TRBJ1-1 and V is TRBV18, with a tentative D call TRBD1 (5 bases). Trimming took off 2 bases at V and 6 bases at J, with 13 bases between the two ends. Germline lookup yields CDR1 KGHSH and CDR2 LQKENI. CDR3 length: 14 residues. CDR3: CASSPNARGSEAFF. The CDR3 region has the DNA TGTGCCAGCTCACCAAACGCCCGGGGGTCTGAAGCTTTCTTT.

The chain couples TRBV21-1 to TRBJ2-7; no check of the table's D call, TRBD1, against the DNA was made. TRBV21-1 is described as a pseudogene. The length of the CDR3 is 18 residues. In DNA, the CDR3 is TGTGCCAGCAGCAAAGAAGGGGGACGGGGACAGGGCTCCTACGAGCAGTACTTC. This gives the protein CASSKEGGRGQGSYEQYF.

The rearrangement links TRBV7-6 to TRBJ1-4, with TRBD1 matching 7 bases. V shed 4 bases and J 3 bases; nucleotides not matched to a gene: 8. Per germline, CDR1 SGHVS and CDR2 FNYEAQ. CDR3 length: 16 amino acids. For the CDR3, the DNA is TGTGCCAGCAGCTATTCTACAGGGGTTGCTAATGAAAAACTGTTTTTT. Its protein product is CASSYSTGVANEKLFF.

The rearrangement links TRBV2 to TRBJ2-7; TRBD1 matches at 12 bases. The germline CDR1 and CDR2 sequences are SNHLY and FYNNEI. V trimming: 6 bases; J trimming: 4 bases; junction bases outside the gene matches: 7. The CDR3 is 15 amino acids. The CDR3 here is CASSGGQGAVYEQYF. CDR3 DNA: TGTGCCAGCAGCGGGGGACAGGGGGCTGTATACGAGCAGTACTTC. Full variable domain (missing parts from reference TRBV2 and TRBJ2-7): EPEVTQTPSHQVTQMGQEVILRCVPISNHLYFYWYRQILGQKVEFLVSFYNNEISEKSEIFDDQFSVERPDGSNFTLKIRSTKLEDSAMYFCASSGGQGAVYEQYFGPGTRLTVT.

V is TRBV25-1 and J is TRBJ2-1, with TRBD1 matching 9 bases. Germline V gene data show CDR1 as MGHDK and CDR2 as SYGVNS. V lost 4 bases, J lost 10 bases, and 2 bases stayed unmatched. The length of the CDR3 is 12 residues. The CDR3 here is CASSGGTGEQFF. The CDR3 nucleotides are TGTGCCAGCAGTGGGGGGACAGGGGAGCAGTTCTTC.

The J gene is TRBJ2-1, the V gene TRBV5-1; D call uncertain. V lost 0 bases, J lost 0 bases, and 10 bases lay in between. CDR1 is SGHRS and CDR2 is YFSETQ in the germline V gene. The length of the CDR3 is 16 residues. CDR3 coding DNA: TGCGCCAGCAGCTTGGATTCTTCCAGCTCCTACAATGAGCAGTTCTTC. Protein sequence: CASSLDSSSSYNEQFF.

This clone appeared a few times. This rearrangement joins TRBV4-2 to TRBJ2-7, with TRBD2 identical over 8 bases. J was trimmed by 3 bases and V by 4 bases; bases with no gene match: 8. CDR1 and CDR2 (germline): LGHNA, YNFKEQ. This CDR3 is built from 15 residues. This chain's CDR3 is CASSPHRGGGYEQYF. The DNA for the CDR3 is TGTGCCAGCAGCCCCCACCGGGGGGGAGGCTACGAGCAGTACTTC.

V gene TRBV7-2 combines with J gene TRBJ2-5, with a tentative D call TRBD2 (6 bases). The V gene's germline CDR1 is SGHTA and CDR2 FQGNSA. V was cut by 3 bases and J by 2 bases, with 13 bases left in between. The CDR3 has 15 residues. The CDR3 DNA reads as TGTGCCAGCAGCTTTGTCCGGGGGAGGCAAGAGACCCAGTACTTC. This encodes CASSFVRGRQETQYF.

This clone was counted between two and nine times. V usage is TRBV6-1 and J usage is TRBJ2-5; possible D gene TRBD2, 6 bases. V was trimmed by 7 bases and J by 2 bases, leaving 11 bases between them. Germline assignment: CDR1 MNHNS and CDR2 SASEGT. The CDR3 covers 13 residues. CDR3 bases: TGTGCCAGCAAGGGACTGGCTCAAGAGACCCAGTACTTC. Protein: CASKGLAQETQYF.

The chain uses TRBV4-2 and TRBJ1-5; 8 positions agree with TRBD1. The junction had 3 bases not matched to a gene; V was cut back by 0 bases and J by 2 bases. The CDR3 contains 16 residues. Germline CDR1 and CDR2: LGHNA and YNFKEQ. The CDR3 protein is CASSQDLTGGNQPQHF. CDR3 nucleotide sequence: TGTGCCAGCAGCCAAGATTTGACAGGGGGCAATCAGCCCCAGCATTTT.

The V gene is TRBV7-9, the J gene TRBJ2-1; 8 bases align to TRBD1. Germline V gives CDR1 SEHNR, CDR2 FQNEAQ (reference sequence). With V trimmed by 8 bases and J by 8 bases, 14 bases remained unmatched. This CDR3 has 15 residues. In DNA, the CDR3 is TGTGCCAGCCACAGCCCCGACAGGGGCCGGGATGAGCAGTTCTTC. Its protein is CASHSPDRGRDEQFF.

The J gene is TRBJ2-2, the V gene TRBV11-2; D unresolved. The V gene's germline CDR1 is SGHAT and CDR2 FQNNGV. V lost 7 bases and J 4 bases, leaving 16 bases between the germline ends. CDR3 length: 15 amino acids. The CDR3 sequence: CASTLTPQATGELFF. The CDR3 DNA reads TGTGCCAGCACTCTAACCCCGCAGGCCACCGGGGAGCTGTTTTTT.

The rearrangement links TRBV2 to TRBJ2-7; 8 bases are shared with TRBD1. This CDR3 has 13 residues. The V and J ends lost 6 bases and 3 bases, in that order; junction bases with no gene match: 4. From germline, CDR1 is SNHLY and CDR2 FYNNEI. CDR3 protein: CASRATGVYEQYF. CDR3 sequence (DNA): TGTGCCAGCAGAGCGACAGGGGTCTACGAGCAGTACTTC.

This clone turned up a few times. V gene TRBV6-5 combines with J gene TRBJ2-7; 8 nucleotides match TRBD1. With V trimmed by 6 bases and J by 5 bases, 9 bases remained unmatched. CDR1 MNHEY and CDR2 SVGAGI come from the germline V gene. This CDR3 is built from 14 residues. CDR3 sequence reads: CASRTPGQVHEQYF. The CDR3 nucleotides are TGTGCCAGCAGGACACCGGGACAGGTCCACGAGCAGTACTTC.

The chain joins TRBV5-4 to TRBJ2-2; the D gene is possibly TRBD1 (6 bases). The V gene's germline CDR1 is SGHNT and CDR2 YYREEE (reference sequence). The CDR3 contains 14 residues. Trimming cost V 1 base and J 4 bases, with 8 bases left between them. CDR3 protein: CASSLSTGTGELFF. CDR3 sequence (DNA): TGTGCCAGCAGCTTGTCGACAGGCACCGGGGAGCTGTTTTTT.

The chain uses TRBV4-1 and TRBJ2-5; TRBD1 aligns across 9 bases. Gene TRBJ2-7 matches the end of the DNA better, so the J call may be wrong. Per germline, CDR1 MGHRA and CDR2 YSYEKL. The CDR3 has 16 residues. The CDR3 coding sequence is TGCGCCAGCAGCCACTACACCACAGGGGGCGGATACGAGCAGTACTTC. It specifies CASSHYTTGGGYEQYF.

Written as DNA, the CDR3 is TGTGCCAGCAGCTTGGGGAGGAGTTACAATGAGCAGTTCTTC. Translating it yields CASSLGRSYNEQFF. V usage is TRBV5-6 and J usage is TRBJ2-1, with a weak D call TRBD2 (5 bases). Germline CDR1 and CDR2: SGHDT and YYEEEE. The CDR3 consists of 14 residues. V dropped 0 bases and J dropped 4 bases, with 8 bases sitting between them.

The chain carries TRBV5-1 and TRBJ1-1, with D maybe TRBD1 (6 bases). V lost 1 base to trimming and J lost 5 bases, with 18 bases between them. In germline, CDR1 is SGHRS, CDR2 YFSETQ. The CDR3 sequence is 16 residues long. The CDR3 sequence: CASSLPNVGARTEAFF. As DNA, the CDR3 is TGCGCCAGCAGCTTGCCCAATGTGGGGGCGCGGACTGAAGCTTTCTTT.

This chain connects TRBV5-1 to TRBJ2-7, with D possibly TRBD2 on 5 matching bases. The CDR3 covers 13 residues. CDR1 is SGHRS and CDR2 is YFSETQ in the germline V gene. V was pared by 0 bases and J by 3 bases, with 7 bases between. CDR3 sequence reads: CASSLAGVYEQYF. In DNA form, the CDR3 reads TGCGCCAGCAGCTTGGCCGGGGTCTACGAGCAGTACTTC.

The rearrangement links TRBV14 to TRBJ1-2, with D maybe TRBD1 (6 bases). This CDR3 is 15 amino acids long. The germline V gene has CDR1 SGHDN and CDR2 FVKESK. V lost 1 base and J 8 bases, leaving 17 bases between the germline ends. The CDR3 spells CASSQGTGKAWGYTF. The CDR3 nucleotides are TGTGCCAGCAGCCAAGGAACAGGGAAGGCTTGGGGCTACACCTTC. Using reference TRBV14 and TRBJ1-2 for the parts outside the CDR3, the full variable domain is EAGVTQFPSHSVIEKGQTVTLRCDPISGHDNLYWYRRVMGKEIKFLLHFVKESKQDESGMPNNRFLAERTGGTYSTLKVQPAELEDSGVYFCASSQGTGKAWGYTFGSGTRLTVV.

The chain is built from TRBV7-9 and TRBJ2-7; a weak D match, TRBD2 (5 bases). V lost 1 base, J lost 2 bases, and 9 bases lay in between. Germline V lookup: CDR1 SEHNR, CDR2 FQNEAQ (reference sequence). This CDR3 is built from 14 residues. The CDR3 bases are TGTGCCAGCAGCTTAGTAACTAGTCCCTACGAGCAGTACTTC. Protein product: CASSLVTSPYEQYF.